Listed below are T cell receptor beta chains from one sample, sequenced in a study of CD8+ T cells in alopecia areata. Sequencing used immunoSEQ multiplex PCR; TCRdb keeps in-frame clones, though not all of them. This sample has 200,000 to 250,000 clones, with about 64% found just once. The sequencing used CD4+ T cells sorted from blood, collected at week 4, from a patient treated with tofacitinib. The source of these receptors is a human donor with alopecia areata. CDR3s include the opening cysteine and the closing phenylalanine or tryptophan. A D gene is named only where the DNA matches it firmly. Clone size, where shown, is once, few, many, or a class for clones that have expanded.

v_call	j_call	clone_size	d_call	cdr3_aa	cdr3_nt
TRBV18	TRBJ1-6	-	-	CASSQSTGFPNSPLHF	TGTGCCAGCTCACAAAGTACAGGGTTCCCGAATTCACCCCTCCACTTT
TRBV7-9	TRBJ1-6	-	-	CASSLNGINSPLHF	TGTGCCAGCAGCTTGAACGGCATTAATTCACCCCTCCACTTT
TRBV19	TRBJ1-2	-	-	CASSMRYGYTF	TGTGCCAGTAGTATGCGCTATGGCTACACCTTC
TRBV6-6	TRBJ1-5	-	-	CASTGGNSNQPQHF	TGTGCCAGCACGGGGGGGAATAGCAATCAGCCCCAGCATTTT
TRBV29-1	TRBJ1-1	-	-	CSAGQHNTEAFF	TGCAGCGCCGGACAGCATAACACTGAAGCTTTCTTT
TRBV7-9	TRBJ1-2	few	TRBD1	CASSSGQGYTF	TGTGCCAGCAGCTCGGGACAGGGCTACACCTTC
TRBV29-1	TRBJ2-3	-	TRBD1	CSVGQGADTQYF	TGCAGCGTGGGGCAGGGGGCCGATACGCAGTATTTT
TRBV7-2	TRBJ2-4	-	-	CASSPTPQGGGIQYF	TGTGCCAGCAGCCCCACACCACAGGGGGGGGGCATTCAGTACTTC
TRBV7-9	TRBJ1-4	many	-	CASSEQGPINEKLFF	TGTGCCAGCAGTGAACAGGGTCCAATTAATGAAAAACTGTTTTTT
TRBV30	TRBJ2-3	few	-	CAWSEDSADTQYF	TGTGCCTGGAGTGAGGACTCGGCAGATACGCAGTATTTT
TRBV10-2	TRBJ1-4	-	TRBD1	CASSDTGTGDEKLFF	TGCGCCAGCAGTGACACCGGGACAGGGGACGAAAAACTGTTTTTT
TRBV4-2	TRBJ1-1	few	TRBD1	CASSRPQGTGEAFF	TGTGCCAGCAGCCGACCCCAGGGGACAGGTGAAGCTTTCTTT
TRBV7-2	TRBJ2-5	-	-	CASSTQDSGTQYF	TGTGCCAGCAGCACGCAGGATTCCGGGACCCAGTACTTC
TRBV6-1	TRBJ2-3	-	TRBD2	CASTLLAGGADTQYF	TGTGCCAGCACCCTACTAGCGGGGGGGGCAGATACGCAGTATTTT
TRBV5-1	TRBJ1-6	-	-	CASLLAPGRTYSPLHF	TGCGCCAGCCTCCTAGCTCCGGGACGGACTTATTCACCCCTCCACTTT
TRBV20-1	TRBJ1-1	-	-	CSASGNTEAFF	TGCAGTGCTTCAGGGAACACTGAAGCTTTCTTT
TRBV7-2	TRBJ2-7	-	TRBD1	CASSKGDSYYEQYF	TGTGCCAGCAGCAAGGGGGACAGTTACTACGAGCAGTACTTC
TRBV9	TRBJ2-1	-	-	CASSGSARTDVNEQFF	TGTGCCAGCAGCGGGAGCGCTCGGACAGACGTCAATGAGCAGTTCTTC